This is a list of T cell receptor beta chains from one sample in a study of T cells in localized non-small cell lung cancer. Measured with immunoSEQ multiplex PCR; TCRdb has only the in-frame clones, and not every one. The sample yields tens of thousands of clones, around 83% seen once. Source: PBMCs, taken before any cancer treatment. The receptor set was obtained from a man between 40 and 75 years old with stage II lung adenocarcinoma. Each CDR3 is given with its conserved first and last residue. Each record gives: D gene, clone size, V gene, J gene, CDR3 protein, CDR3 DNA. The D gene is left open where the match is weak. Not every row has a clone size; where given, it reads once, few, many or a size class.

d_call: .
clone_size: few
v_call: TRBV5-1
j_call: TRBJ2-7
cdr3_aa: CASRRDTVGRVGSYEQYF
cdr3_nt: TGCGCCAGCAGAAGGGACACAGTAGGGCGGGTAGGCTCCTACGAGCAGTACTTC

d_call: TRBD1
clone_size: .
v_call: TRBV18
j_call: TRBJ2-5
cdr3_aa: CASSPSGTGEETQYF
cdr3_nt: TGTGCCAGCTCACCATCCGGGACAGGGGAAGAGACCCAGTACTTC

d_call: .
clone_size: .
v_call: TRBV4-3
j_call: TRBJ2-3
cdr3_aa: CASSPRAGTDTQYF
cdr3_nt: TGCGCCAGCAGCCCCAGGGCGGGCACAGATACGCAGTATTTT

d_call: .
clone_size: .
v_call: TRBV5-4
j_call: TRBJ2-4
cdr3_aa: CASSLTGEGIQYF
cdr3_nt: TGTGCCAGCAGCCTAACAGGGGAGGGCATTCAGTACTTC

d_call: .
clone_size: .
v_call: TRBV11-1
j_call: TRBJ1-2
cdr3_aa: CASSLSPKHQGVGF
cdr3_nt: TGTGCCAGCAGCTTAAGCCCGAAACACCAAGGAGTTGGCTTC

d_call: TRBD2
clone_size: .
v_call: TRBV15
j_call: TRBJ2-3
cdr3_aa: CATSRGTSGGADTQYF
cdr3_nt: TGTGCCACCAGCAGGGGGACCAGCGGGGGGGCAGACACGCAGTATTTC

d_call: .
clone_size: .
v_call: TRBV14
j_call: TRBJ2-5
cdr3_aa: CASSLTRDVEETQYF
cdr3_nt: TGTGCCAGCAGCTTGACTAGGGATGTGGAAGAGACCCAGTACTTC

d_call: .
clone_size: .
v_call: TRBV12-5
j_call: TRBJ1-6
cdr3_aa: CASADGHYNSPLHF
cdr3_nt: TGTGCTAGTGCAGACGGACATTATAATTCACCCCTCCACTTT

d_call: .
clone_size: .
v_call: TRBV10-3
j_call: TRBJ2-5
cdr3_aa: CAISSRDGDGETQYF
cdr3_nt: TGTGCCATCAGTTCCCGGGACGGGGACGGAGAGACCCAGTACTTC

d_call: TRBD2
clone_size: .
v_call: TRBV28
j_call: TRBJ2-1
cdr3_aa: CASSSQLAAAHNEQFF
cdr3_nt: TGTGCCAGCAGTTCGCAGCTAGCGGCAGCTCACAATGAGCAGTTCTTC

d_call: .
clone_size: .
v_call: TRBV28
j_call: TRBJ1-5
cdr3_aa: CASSLGTAGQPQHF
cdr3_nt: TGTGCCAGCAGTTTAGGGACGGCTGGTCAGCCCCAGCATTTT

d_call: .
clone_size: .
v_call: TRBV19
j_call: TRBJ2-3
cdr3_aa: CASSRVGGTDTQYF
cdr3_nt: TGTGCCAGTAGTCGGGTAGGGGGCACAGATACGCAGTATTTT

d_call: .
clone_size: .
v_call: TRBV19
j_call: TRBJ1-4
cdr3_aa: CASSITQGTNEKLFF
cdr3_nt: TGTGCCAGTAGTATAACGCAGGGAACTAATGAAAAACTGTTTTTT

d_call: TRBD1
clone_size: once
v_call: TRBV19
j_call: TRBJ1-1
cdr3_aa: CASSIDIGQGTEAFF
cdr3_nt: TGTGCCAGTAGTATAGATATCGGACAGGGCACTGAAGCTTTCTTT

d_call: .
clone_size: .
v_call: TRBV7-9
j_call: TRBJ2-4
cdr3_aa: CASSPQGSGKNIQYF
cdr3_nt: TGTGCCAGCAGCCCACAGGGTTCGGGCAAAAACATTCAGTACTTC

d_call: TRBD1
clone_size: .
v_call: TRBV19
j_call: TRBJ1-4
cdr3_aa: CASSTGKKLFF
cdr3_nt: TGTGCCAGTTCGACAGGGAAGAAACTGTTTTTT

d_call: TRBD2
clone_size: .
v_call: TRBV5-7
j_call: TRBJ2-7
cdr3_aa: CASSPPPSGNPYEQYF
cdr3_nt: TGTGCCAGCAGCCCCCCCCCGAGCGGGAATCCCTACGAGCAGTACTTC

d_call: TRBD2
clone_size: .
v_call: TRBV6-1
j_call: TRBJ2-7
cdr3_aa: CASNPASGGGEQYF
cdr3_nt: TGTGCCAGCAACCCAGCTAGCGGGGGGGGCGAGCAGTACTTC

d_call: TRBD1
clone_size: .
v_call: TRBV11-2
j_call: TRBJ2-7
cdr3_aa: CASSSPGQGAYEQYF
cdr3_nt: TGTGCCAGCAGCTCACCGGGACAGGGGGCCTACGAGCAGTACTTC

d_call: TRBD1
clone_size: .
v_call: TRBV4-3
j_call: TRBJ2-2
cdr3_aa: CASSRDRLNTGELFF
cdr3_nt: TGCGCCAGCAGCCGGGACAGGTTAAACACCGGGGAGCTGTTTTTT

d_call: TRBD1
clone_size: .
v_call: TRBV5-1
j_call: TRBJ2-5
cdr3_aa: CASSSTGRWETQYF
cdr3_nt: TGCGCCAGCAGCTCGACAGGGCGGTGGGAGACCCAGTACTTC

d_call: .
clone_size: once
v_call: TRBV7-3
j_call: TRBJ2-3
cdr3_aa: CASSPLGSFTDTQYF
cdr3_nt: TGTGCCAGCAGCCCCCTCGGGAGTTTCACAGATACGCAGTATTTT

d_call: TRBD2
clone_size: .
v_call: TRBV7-8
j_call: TRBJ2-7
cdr3_aa: CASSPVGTSYEQYF
cdr3_nt: TGTGCCAGCAGCCCCGTCGGGACTAGCTACGAGCAGTACTTC

d_call: .
clone_size: .
v_call: TRBV19
j_call: TRBJ2-6
cdr3_aa: CASRIDSGANVLTF
cdr3_nt: TGTGCCAGTAGGATAGACTCTGGGGCCAACGTCCTGACTTTC

d_call: .
clone_size: few
v_call: TRBV14
j_call: TRBJ2-2
cdr3_aa: CASSQVWTGELFF
cdr3_nt: TGTGCCAGCAGCCAAGTTTGGACCGGGGAGCTGTTTTTT

d_call: TRBD1
clone_size: .
v_call: TRBV6-1
j_call: TRBJ1-6
cdr3_aa: CASLDRGSSPLHF
cdr3_nt: TGTGCCAGTTTAGACAGGGGGTCTTCACCCCTCCACTTT

d_call: .
clone_size: .
v_call: TRBV6-1
j_call: TRBJ1-1
cdr3_aa: CASRLGSAGNTEAFF
cdr3_nt: TGTGCCAGCAGATTGGGTTCAGCGGGGAACACTGAAGCTTTCTTT

d_call: TRBD1
clone_size: few
v_call: TRBV2
j_call: TRBJ1-6
cdr3_aa: CASRDSHSPLHF
cdr3_nt: TGTGCCAGCCGGGACAGCCATTCACCCCTCCACTTT

d_call: TRBD2
clone_size: .
v_call: TRBV5-6
j_call: TRBJ2-5
cdr3_aa: CASSRLAGNQETQYF
cdr3_nt: TGTGCCAGCAGCAGACTAGCGGGGAACCAAGAGACCCAGTACTTC

d_call: TRBD1
clone_size: once
v_call: TRBV7-9
j_call: TRBJ2-5
cdr3_aa: CASSLGTGDRETQYF
cdr3_nt: TGTGCCAGCAGCTTAGGAACAGGGGACAGAGAGACCCAGTACTTC

d_call: .
clone_size: few
v_call: TRBV4-1
j_call: TRBJ1-6
cdr3_aa: CASSQEKMGMGNSPLHF
cdr3_nt: TGCGCCAGCAGCCAAGAAAAGATGGGCATGGGTAATTCACCCCTCCACTTT

d_call: .
clone_size: .
v_call: TRBV13
j_call: TRBJ2-2
cdr3_aa: CASSPETGELFF
cdr3_nt: TGTGCCAGCAGCCCTGAAACCGGGGAGCTGTTTTTT

d_call: .
clone_size: .
v_call: TRBV4-3
j_call: TRBJ2-5
cdr3_aa: CASSQETQGSETQYF
cdr3_nt: TGCGCCAGCAGCCAAGAGACACAAGGGTCAGAGACCCAGTACTTC

d_call: .
clone_size: .
v_call: TRBV5-5
j_call: TRBJ2-7
cdr3_aa: CASSRTVAGAYSYEQYF
cdr3_nt: TGTGCCAGCAGCCGGACAGTTGCCGGGGCCTACTCCTACGAGCAGTACTTC

d_call: .
clone_size: .
v_call: TRBV5-4
j_call: TRBJ1-1
cdr3_aa: CASSVQVGGTEAFF
cdr3_nt: TGTGCCAGCAGTGTACAGGTCGGCGGCACTGAAGCTTTCTTT

d_call: .
clone_size: .
v_call: TRBV19
j_call: TRBJ2-1
cdr3_aa: CASRSLGRQGSYNEQFF
cdr3_nt: TGTGCCAGTAGATCGTTAGGAAGGCAGGGCTCCTACAATGAGCAGTTCTTC

d_call: .
clone_size: .
v_call: TRBV5-1
j_call: TRBJ1-1
cdr3_aa: CASGQLNTEAFF
cdr3_nt: TGCGCCAGCGGGCAGTTGAACACTGAAGCTTTCTTT

d_call: .
clone_size: .
v_call: TRBV6-5
j_call: TRBJ1-5
cdr3_aa: CASSDRIYQPQHF
cdr3_nt: TGTGCCAGCAGTGACAGGATCTATCAGCCCCAGCATTTT

d_call: TRBD2
clone_size: .
v_call: TRBV5-4
j_call: TRBJ2-5
cdr3_aa: CASSGEGLAGRYQETQYF
cdr3_nt: TGTGCCAGCAGCGGGGAGGGACTAGCGGGGAGGTACCAAGAGACCCAGTACTTC

d_call: TRBD1
clone_size: .
v_call: TRBV6-6
j_call: TRBJ1-2
cdr3_aa: CASRSQGASSSGYTF
cdr3_nt: TGTGCCAGCAGGTCACAGGGGGCCAGCTCTTCTGGCTACACCTTC

d_call: .
clone_size: .
v_call: TRBV7-2
j_call: TRBJ1-4
cdr3_aa: CASSSQGWGEKLFF
cdr3_nt: TGTGCCAGCAGCTCGCAAGGGTGGGGTGAAAAACTGTTTTTT

d_call: .
clone_size: .
v_call: TRBV14
j_call: TRBJ2-1
cdr3_aa: CASSQEGPLGNEQFF
cdr3_nt: TGTGCCAGCAGCCAAGAGGGCCCATTAGGGAATGAGCAGTTCTTC

d_call: TRBD1
clone_size: .
v_call: TRBV4-1
j_call: TRBJ1-2
cdr3_aa: CASSRDRSNYGYTF
cdr3_nt: TGCGCCAGCAGCCGGGACAGATCTAACTATGGCTACACCTTC

d_call: .
clone_size: .
v_call: TRBV29-1
j_call: TRBJ1-2
cdr3_aa: CSVEGGGVYGYTF
cdr3_nt: TGCAGCGTTGAAGGGGGGGGCGTCTATGGCTACACCTTC

d_call: TRBD1
clone_size: .
v_call: TRBV5-1
j_call: TRBJ1-5
cdr3_aa: CASSLGQGSQPQHF
cdr3_nt: TGCGCCAGCAGCTTGGGACAGGGAAGTCAGCCCCAGCATTTT

d_call: .
clone_size: .
v_call: TRBV6-1
j_call: TRBJ1-6
cdr3_aa: CASSVALAPLHF
cdr3_nt: TGTGCCAGCAGTGTGGCTCTCGCGCCCCTCCACTTT

d_call: .
clone_size: few
v_call: TRBV4-3
j_call: TRBJ1-3
cdr3_aa: CASSQGPGSGGGNTIYF
cdr3_nt: TGCGCCAGCAGCCAAGGCCCGGGGTCCGGGGGTGGAAACACCATATATTTT

d_call: .
clone_size: .
v_call: TRBV19
j_call: TRBJ2-5
cdr3_aa: CASSPRGDGARETQYF
cdr3_nt: TGTGCCAGTAGTCCCCGGGGAGATGGGGCCCGGGAGACCCAGTACTTC

d_call: .
clone_size: .
v_call: TRBV27
j_call: TRBJ2-3
cdr3_aa: CASRSLTSDTQYF
cdr3_nt: TGTGCCAGCAGATCCTTGACCAGCGATACGCAGTATTTT

d_call: TRBD1
clone_size: few
v_call: TRBV13
j_call: TRBJ1-2
cdr3_aa: CASSLGQGALDGYTF
cdr3_nt: TGTGCCAGCAGCCTCGGACAGGGGGCATTAGATGGCTACACCTTC

d_call: .
clone_size: .
v_call: TRBV10-2
j_call: TRBJ1-5
cdr3_aa: CASSSGTPQHF
cdr3_nt: TGCGCCAGCAGTTCTGGGACACCCCAGCATTTT

d_call: TRBD1
clone_size: .
v_call: TRBV7-6
j_call: TRBJ2-3
cdr3_aa: CASSLAGTGNTDTQYF
cdr3_nt: TGTGCCAGCAGCCTCGCCGGGACAGGGAACACAGATACGCAGTATTTT

d_call: .
clone_size: .
v_call: TRBV5-4
j_call: TRBJ2-2
cdr3_aa: CASTTTSRTVNTGELFF
cdr3_nt: TGTGCCAGCACTACTACATCCAGGACAGTGAACACCGGGGAGCTGTTTTTT

d_call: TRBD1
clone_size: .
v_call: TRBV7-2
j_call: TRBJ1-5
cdr3_aa: CASSLGRAGGAQHF
cdr3_nt: TGTGCCAGCAGCTTAGGAAGGGCAGGGGGCGCACAGCATTTT

d_call: .
clone_size: .
v_call: TRBV20-1
j_call: TRBJ1-6
cdr3_aa: CSASDSSPLHF
cdr3_nt: TGCAGTGCTAGCGACAGTTCACCCCTCCACTTT